The T cell receptor (beta chain) described here comes from a study of T cells of healthy individuals. The CDR3 runs to 17 residues. The J segment lost 4 bases and the V segment lost 7 bases, leaving 12 bases of the junction unmatched. Germline CDR1 reads MDHEN; CDR2 reads SYDVKM. TCRdb recomputed calls from the 5' RACE reads with MiXCR, one row per CDR3 protein. The table has 85,000 to 100,000 distinct CDR3 sequences, roughly 15% seen once. The origin of this receptor is a human donor in good health. The chain joins TRBV28 to TRBJ2-2, with 10 bases fitting TRBD2. The CDR3 loop reads CASIPFGLAGVTGELFF. CDR3 bases: TGTGCCAGCATCCCGTTTGGGCTAGCGGGAGTCACCGGGGAGCTGTTTTTT.